This TCR beta chain was recovered during a study of TIL therapy for anti-PD-1-resistant metastatic lung cancer. Time point indicated: pre-treatment sample, taken before nivolumab and TIL therapy. Only one count was recorded for this clone. The immunoSEQ assay was v3. TCRdb's copy holds only in-frame clones and misses some; the assay was immunoSEQ multiplex PCR. Of over 10,000 clones in the sample, about 80% were seen once. The material sequenced was blood, taken at baseline. This clonotype originated in a person aged 25-80 years with non-small cell lung cancer.

The CDR3 loop is CASSISGGETYEQYF. DNA of the CDR3: TGTGCCAGCAGCATTTCAGGGGGCGAGACCTACGAGCAGTACTTC. The gene calls are TRBV5-6 and TRBJ2-7; 8 nucleotides agree with TRBD1. Germline V gene sequence: CDR1 SGHDT, CDR2 YYEEEE. The length of the CDR3 is 15 residues. V shed 4 bases and J 2 bases; nucleotides not matched to a gene: 8.